The present entry profiles one T cell receptor beta chain with its context. Its antigen is unknown. Here immunoSEQ multiplex PCR was the method, and the copy in TCRdb shows in-frame clones only, minus some. Among fewer than 100,000 clones listed, roughly nine tenths were seen once. Time point in this sample: week 5, during vaccination. Mutant IDH1 20-mer peptide, at 300 ug, made up each vaccine dose, with topical imiquimod. The data were obtained in a study of a mutant IDH1 vaccine in newly diagnosed glioma. In the study overall: An approximately 62% male, approximately 40% female split and a mean age of around 41 years characterized treated patients. Earlier treatment was radiotherapy, temozolomide, or both, with most getting both.

This CDR3 is built from 17 residues. This chain connects TRBV21-1 to TRBJ1-6. TRBV21-1 is an annotated pseudogene. The clonotype originates from a woman aged 50 to 60 with glioma. This specimen consisted of PBMCs, obtained from a glioma patient whose treatment included an IDH1 peptide vaccine. The CDR3 DNA reads TGTGCCAGCAGCAAAGCGCTGGGGAAAACAAAGGATTCACCCCTCCACTTT. Residues: CASSKALGKTKDSPLHF.